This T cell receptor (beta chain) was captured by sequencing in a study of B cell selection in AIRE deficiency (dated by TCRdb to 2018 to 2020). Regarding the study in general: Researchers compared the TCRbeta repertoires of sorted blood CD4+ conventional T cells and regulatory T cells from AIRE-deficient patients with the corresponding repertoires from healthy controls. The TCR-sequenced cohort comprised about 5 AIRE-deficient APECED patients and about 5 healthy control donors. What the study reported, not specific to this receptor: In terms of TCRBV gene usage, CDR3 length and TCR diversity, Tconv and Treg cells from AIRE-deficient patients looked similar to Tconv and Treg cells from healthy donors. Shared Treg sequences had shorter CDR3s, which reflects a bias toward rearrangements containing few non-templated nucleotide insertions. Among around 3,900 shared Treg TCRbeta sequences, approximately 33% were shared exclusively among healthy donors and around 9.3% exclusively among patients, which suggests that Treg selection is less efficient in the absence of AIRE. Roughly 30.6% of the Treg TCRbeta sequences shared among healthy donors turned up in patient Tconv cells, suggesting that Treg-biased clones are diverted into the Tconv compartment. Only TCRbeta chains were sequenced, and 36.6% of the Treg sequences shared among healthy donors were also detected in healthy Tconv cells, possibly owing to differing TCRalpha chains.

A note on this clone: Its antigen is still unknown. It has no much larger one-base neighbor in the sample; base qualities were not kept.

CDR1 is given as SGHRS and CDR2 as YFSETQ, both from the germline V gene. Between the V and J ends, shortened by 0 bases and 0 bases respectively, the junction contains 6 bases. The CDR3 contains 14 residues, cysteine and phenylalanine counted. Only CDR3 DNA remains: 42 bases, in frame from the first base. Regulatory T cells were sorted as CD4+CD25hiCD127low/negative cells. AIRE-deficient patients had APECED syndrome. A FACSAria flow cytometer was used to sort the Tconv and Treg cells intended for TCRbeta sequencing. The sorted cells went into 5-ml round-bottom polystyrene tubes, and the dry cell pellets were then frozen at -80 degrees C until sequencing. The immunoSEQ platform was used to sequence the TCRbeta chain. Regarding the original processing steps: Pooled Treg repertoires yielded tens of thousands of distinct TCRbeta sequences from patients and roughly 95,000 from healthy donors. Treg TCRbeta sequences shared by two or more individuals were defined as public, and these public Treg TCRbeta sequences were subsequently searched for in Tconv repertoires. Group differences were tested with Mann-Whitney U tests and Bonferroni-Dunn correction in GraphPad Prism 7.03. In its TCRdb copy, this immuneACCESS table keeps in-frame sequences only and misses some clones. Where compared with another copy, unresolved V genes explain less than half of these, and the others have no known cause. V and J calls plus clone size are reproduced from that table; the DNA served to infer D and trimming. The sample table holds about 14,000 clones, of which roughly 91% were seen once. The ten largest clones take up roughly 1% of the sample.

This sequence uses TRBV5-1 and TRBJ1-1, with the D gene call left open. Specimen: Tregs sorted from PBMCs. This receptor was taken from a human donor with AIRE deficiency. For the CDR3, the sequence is CASSLERMNTEAFF. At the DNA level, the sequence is TGCGCCAGCAGCTTGGAGAGAATGAACACTGAAGCTTTCTTT. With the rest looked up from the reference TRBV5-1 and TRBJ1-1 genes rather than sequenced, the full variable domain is KAGVTQTPRYLIKTRGQQVTLSCSPISGHRSVSWYQQTPGQGLQFLFEYFSETQRNKGNFPGRFSGRQFSNSRSEMNVSTLELGDSALYLCASSLERMNTEAFFGQGTRLTVV.